This T cell receptor (beta chain) was documented in a study of T-cell memory formation after mild COVID-19. Germline-derived CDR1 and CDR2 are DFQATT and SNEGSKA (reference sequence). V was pared by 3 bases and J by 7 bases, with 10 bases between. The CDR3 spans 11 residues. Constant-segment primers and 5'RACE yielded cDNA libraries for TCR alpha and TCR beta, each carrying sample barcodes and UMIs. TCRdb used MiXCR to reprocess the 5' RACE reads, holding one entry per CDR3 protein. The table records some 600,000 distinct CDR3 sequences, 17% of them present only once. Study observations and caveats: CD4+ contracting clones were mainly CM and EM; CD8+ ones, EMRA. Pre-infection memory already had some responding clones, implying cross-reactive memory joined.

Worth noting for this clonotype: Its target is unknown.

Material: PBMCs or a T cell subset sorted from them (not recorded which). This chain uses TRBV20-1 with TRBJ2-7; D remains unclear. The sequence came from an adult woman who had mild COVID-19 (a few samples of this study predate the infection). Cell type and time point are not known. Here the CDR3 DNA reads TGCAGTGCTAGTTGGACGTCGGAGCAGTACTTC. Amino acids: CSASWTSEQYF.